This is a list of T cell receptor beta chains from one sample in a study of high-grade serous ovarian cancer treatment subgroups. This table comes from immunoSEQ multiplex PCR, and its TCRdb copy is limited to in-frame clones, with some not included. This repertoire shows about 3,200 clones, more than 60% found once; its top ten account for 9.7%. Sequencing was done on a sample of tumor tissue. The receptors were sampled from a human donor with high-grade serous ovarian cancer. CDR3s include the opening cysteine and the closing phenylalanine or tryptophan. The D gene is left open where the match is weak. Where a row states a size, it is once, few, many or the class of an expanded clone; other rows omit it.

size,J,D,V,CDR3,DNA
once,TRBJ2-5,TRBD2,TRBV28,CASRGGRAGGTQYF,TGTGCCAGCAGGGGCGGGAGGGCCGGGGGGACCCAGTACTTC
.,TRBJ2-5,.,TRBV27,CASSLDSAWETQYF,TGTGCCAGCAGTTTAGACTCTGCTTGGGAGACCCAGTACTTC
.,TRBJ1-1,.,TRBV11-3,CASSLGGGIMNTEAFF,TGTGCCAGCAGCTTAGGGGGAGGGATTATGAACACTGAAGCTTTCTTT
.,TRBJ2-3,TRBD1,TRBV6-4,CASSVNRQGADTQYF,TGTGCCAGCAGTGTCAACCGACAGGGGGCAGATACGCAGTATTTT
.,TRBJ2-6,TRBD1,TRBV5-6,CASSWGQGEAPGANVLTF,TGTGCCAGCAGCTGGGGACAGGGAGAAGCACCTGGGGCCAACGTCCTGACTTTC
.,TRBJ1-3,.,TRBV30,CAWSPTRNSGNTIYF,TGTGCCTGGAGCCCAACCAGGAACTCTGGAAACACCATATATTTT
.,TRBJ2-1,TRBD1,TRBV4-3,CASSPGQGYNEQFF,TGCGCCAGCAGCCCTGGACAGGGTTACAATGAGCAGTTCTTC
.,TRBJ1-1,TRBD1,TRBV27,CASSIRGGGTEAFF,TGTGCCAGCAGTATCAGGGGGGGCGGCACTGAAGCTTTCTTT
once,TRBJ2-7,.,TRBV6-5,CASSYSSGSLYEQYF,TGTGCCAGCAGTTACTCGAGCGGTAGTCTCTACGAGCAGTACTTC
.,TRBJ1-2,TRBD1,TRBV7-9,CASSLTGGDGYTF,TGTGCCAGCAGTCTGACAGGGGGGGATGGCTACACCTTC
.,TRBJ1-1,.,TRBV5-6,CASSLVPGNTEAFF,TGTGCCAGCAGCTTGGTTCCCGGAAACACTGAAGCTTTCTTT
.,TRBJ2-1,.,TRBV11-3,CASSLARDFTPYNEQFF,TGTGCCAGCAGCTTAGCTCGGGACTTTACACCCTACAATGAGCAGTTCTTC
large,TRBJ2-1,.,TRBV28,CASSSDSSSYNEQFF,TGTGCCAGCAGTTCCGACTCGAGCTCCTACAATGAGCAGTTCTTC
.,TRBJ1-5,.,TRBV4-3,CASSPWANQPQHF,TGCGCCAGCAGCCCTTGGGCCAATCAGCCCCAGCATTTT
.,TRBJ1-4,.,TRBV19,CASSPLGGMNEKLFF,TGTGCCAGTAGTCCCCTTGGGGGTATGAATGAAAAACTGTTTTTT
once,TRBJ2-7,.,TRBV14,CASSLGTRYEQYF,TGTGCCAGCAGCCTAGGTACCAGATACGAGCAGTACTTC
.,TRBJ2-7,TRBD2,TRBV6-6,CASSLAGQTYEQYF,TGTGCCAGCAGCCTAGCGGGACAAACCTACGAGCAGTACTTC
.,TRBJ2-7,TRBD2,TRBV4-3,CASSPSSGGSYEQYF,TGCGCCAGCAGCCCCTCTAGCGGGGGGTCGTACGAGCAGTACTTC
.,TRBJ2-5,.,TRBV7-6,CASRTGTATETQYF,TGTGCCAGCAGGACTGGGACTGCTACAGAGACCCAGTACTTC
.,TRBJ2-2,TRBD1,TRBV19,CASESGQGRAGELFF,TGTGCCAGTGAGTCGGGACAGGGACGAGCCGGGGAGCTGTTTTTT
.,TRBJ1-2,.,TRBV28,CASSLRWNYGYTF,TGTGCCAGCAGTTTACGGTGGAACTATGGCTACACCTTC
.,TRBJ1-1,.,TRBV6-4,CASSLSQQTEAFF,TGTGCCAGCAGTCTCTCTCAACAGACTGAAGCTTTCTTT
.,TRBJ1-2,.,TRBV10-3,CAINPGLSYYGYTF,TGTGCCATCAACCCGGGACTTTCTTACTATGGCTACACCTTC
.,TRBJ1-2,.,TRBV5-1,CASSLDGADYGYTF,TGCGCCAGCAGCTTGGATGGGGCTGACTATGGCTACACCTTC
few,TRBJ1-1,.,TRBV19,CASSLLAGWDTEAFF,TGTGCCAGTAGTTTGCTGGCGGGTTGGGACACTGAAGCTTTCTTT
.,TRBJ2-3,TRBD2,TRBV5-1,CASSSGTSGGLDTQYF,TGCGCCAGCAGCAGCGGGACTAGCGGGGGACTAGATACGCAGTATTTT